The rows below give T cell receptor beta chains drawn from one sample of a study of a mutant IDH1 vaccine in newly diagnosed glioma. The assay was immunoSEQ multiplex PCR, and TCRdb's table has in-frame clones only and misses some. The data contain around 92,000 clones, roughly 90% of them seen just once; the ten biggest clones take up approximately 0.6%. The source was PBMCs, collected from a glioma patient treated with radiotherapy, temozolomide or both. These receptors were taken from a woman aged 50 to 60 with glioma. Each CDR3 is given without its conserved first and last residue.

V gene	CDR3 protein
TRBV10-3	AISPTSGRSGYEQY
TRBV5-6	ASSLAGGAGDQETQY
TRBV5-8	ASVTRQGRGEKLF
TRBV4-1	ASSAMVGHLQETQY
TRBV6-1	ASSADRTGNTIY
TRBV30	AWKGQGYGYT
TRBV27	ASSFTRTGFSYEQY
TRBV28	ASRGQGDNEQF
TRBV5-1	ASSLAQAADTQY
TRBV18	ASSPGLAGGYEQF
TRBV19	ASSIPRGRLASNTGELF
TRBV6-6	ASTRDRGNTGELF
TRBV30	AWSPPWGGPTQY
TRBV6-5	ASSYGPSGFNEQF
TRBV25-1	ASSSPGLGGETQY